Listed below are T cell receptor beta chains from one sample, sequenced in a study of blood T cell repertoires in COVID-19. Clones were read by immunoSEQ multiplex PCR, and TCRdb kept only the in-frame ones, dropping some. In the table there are 180,000 or so clones, roughly 80% of which are singletons. Material: PBMCs or T cells enriched from blood (not recorded which). Receptor source: a woman aged 45-59 years who had recovered from COVID-19. Each CDR3 is given with its conserved first and last residue. The D gene is left open where the match is weak. A clone size is listed for some rows: how often the clone was seen (once, few, many), or a class if it is expanded.

>TRBD1|NA|TRBV7-2|TRBJ1-2
CASSSGQGNYGYTF
TGTGCCAGCAGCTCCGGACAGGGGAACTATGGCTACACCTTC
>NA|NA|TRBV4-1|TRBJ2-1
CASSQVVLVDEQFF
TGCGCCAGCAGCCAAGTGGTGCTAGTCGATGAGCAGTTCTTC
>NA|NA|TRBV7-9|TRBJ1-1
CASSLLSVNTEAFF
TGTGCCAGCAGCTTACTGTCCGTGAACACTGAAGCTTTCTTT
>TRBD2|NA|TRBV7-2|TRBJ2-1
CASSANGLAEQFF
TGTGCCAGCAGCGCGAACGGACTAGCGGAGCAGTTCTTC
>TRBD1|NA|TRBV2|TRBJ1-5
CASPPGQDALWPQHF
TGTGCCAGCCCACCGGGACAGGATGCGTTGTGGCCCCAGCATTTT
>TRBD2|NA|TRBV7-3|TRBJ2-5
CASSPMGGTRETQYF
TGTGCCAGCAGCCCCATGGGGGGGACCCGGGAGACCCAGTACTTC
>NA|NA|TRBV5-6|TRBJ1-2
CASSFSYGYTF
TGTGCCAGCAGCTTCTCGTATGGCTACACCTTC
>NA|once|TRBV5-6|TRBJ1-6
CASSLVANNSPLHF
TGTGCCAGCAGCTTGGTGGCAAATAATTCACCCCTCCACTTT
>NA|NA|TRBV2|TRBJ1-1
CASSEALWRAFF
TGTGCCAGCAGTGAAGCGCTTTGGCGGGCTTTCTTT
>NA|few|TRBV20-1|TRBJ1-6
CSASRPTGSNSPLHF
TGCAGTGCTAGTAGGCCCACAGGAAGCAATTCACCCCTCCACTTT
>NA|NA|TRBV18|TRBJ1-6
CASSPATNRGSPLHF
TGTGCCAGCTCACCAGCGACAAACCGGGGGTCACCCCTCCACTTT
>NA|NA|TRBV19|TRBJ2-1
CASSIMEAKNEQFF
TGTGCCAGTAGTATTATGGAGGCCAAGAATGAGCAGTTCTTC
>TRBD2|once|TRBV18|TRBJ2-3
CASSSTPGGGDTQYF
TGTGCCAGCTCTTCTACCCCCGGGGGGGGAGATACGCAGTATTTT
>NA|NA|TRBV5-1|TRBJ1-1
CASSLDLNTEAFF
TGCGCCAGCAGCTTGGACCTAAACACTGAAGCTTTCTTT
>NA|NA|TRBV20-1|TRBJ1-2
CSASQGYTF
TGCAGTGCTAGTCAGGGCTACACCTTC
>NA|NA|TRBV27|TRBJ1-5
CASGWADQPQHF
TGTGCCAGCGGCTGGGCCGATCAGCCCCAGCATTTT
>NA|NA|TRBV4-1|TRBJ1-4
CASSQESRGAREKLFF
TGCGCCAGCAGCCAAGAATCGCGGGGGGCCAGGGAAAAACTGTTTTTT
>NA|NA|TRBV4-3|TRBJ1-2
CASSQDSGGWTF
TGCGCCAGCAGCCAAGACTCCGGGGGTTGGACCTTC
>NA|NA|TRBV12-3/TRBV12-4|TRBJ2-2
CASRRQGFGELFF
TGTGCCAGCAGAAGGCAGGGGTTCGGGGAGCTGTTTTTT
>TRBD1|few|TRBV3-1/TRBV3-2|TRBJ1-1
CASRRFRGTAEAFF
TGTGCCAGCAGGCGCTTTCGGGGGACAGCTGAAGCTTTCTTT